Listed here are 18 T cell receptor beta chains from one sample, sequenced in a study of shared clonotypes between healthy human individuals. Assay used: immunoSEQ multiplex PCR; TCRdb lists only in-frame clones, some missing. Of around 2.5 million clones in the sample, over 85% were seen once. The source material was naive CD4+ T cells from PBMCs. Specified subset: CD45RA+ positively selected. Receptor source: a man between 18 and 35 years old in good health. Some clones in this sample may be carry-over from other donors' samples.

This chain joins TRBV18 and TRBJ1-3, with a tentative D call TRBD1 (6 bases). The V and J ends lost 5 bases and 0 bases respectively, with 23 bases between them. CDR1 and CDR2 from the germline V gene are KGHSH and LQKENI. CDR3 length equals 19 residues. CDR3 loop: CASSSLTSTGGYSGNTIYF. For the CDR3, the DNA is TGTGCCAGCTCATCCCTTACCTCGACAGGCGGTTACTCTGGAAACACCATATATTTT.

This chain connects TRBV4-2 to TRBJ1-2; the D is unclear. V lost 1 base, J lost 1 base, and 7 bases lay in between. Germline loops: CDR1 LGHNA, CDR2 YNFKEQ. There are 14 residues in the CDR3. The DNA of the CDR3 is TGTGCCAGCAGCCAAGGGTCTGGTAACTATGGCTACACCTTC. Its protein is CASSQGSGNYGYTF.

This clone was detected once. The chain couples TRBV29-1 to TRBJ1-3; no firm D call. V was pared by 7 bases and J by 0 bases, with 16 bases between. This CDR3 is 15 amino acids long. Germline CDR1 reads SQVTM; CDR2 reads ANQGSEA. The CDR3 sequence: CSASNDLTSGNTIYF. The CDR3 DNA follows: TGCAGCGCCTCAAACGACCTAACCTCTGGAAACACCATATATTTT.

This clone was seen a single time. This chain uses TRBV19 with TRBJ1-1; TRBD1 is a possible D gene (5 bases). The CDR3 covers 17 residues. Germline V gene sequence: CDR1 LNHDA, CDR2 SQIVND (reference sequence). The V gene lost 3 bases and the J gene lost 5 bases, with 22 bases spanning the gap. CDR3 protein: CASSMLGGSTTRTEAFF. CDR3 bases: TGTGCCAGTAGTATGCTTGGGGGGTCGACAACTAGGACTGAAGCTTTCTTT.

This sequence joins TRBV7-9 and TRBJ2-7; D is unclear. The V gene's germline CDR1 is SEHNR and CDR2 FQNEAQ (reference sequence). The CDR3 has 12 amino acids. V dropped 5 bases and J dropped 7 bases, with 12 bases sitting between them. The DNA of the CDR3 is TGTGCCAGCAGCCAAATCCAGGAAGAGCAGTACTTC. Amino acids: CASSQIQEEQYF.

V and J are TRBV7-2 and TRBJ2-7; D might be TRBD2 (5 bases). The CDR3 runs 15 residues. Looked up from germline, CDR1 is SGHTA and CDR2 is FQGNSA. V lost 3 bases and J lost 0, with 12 bases in between. The CDR3 DNA reads TGTGCCAGCAGCTTGGCAGGAGGCCCCTCCTACGAGCAGTACTTC. It encodes CASSLAGGPSYEQYF.

The chain couples TRBV6-1 to TRBJ1-4, with a weak D call TRBD1 (5 bases). The CDR3 runs 15 residues. Germline CDR1 is MNHNS and CDR2 is SASEGT. V was pared by 4 bases and J by 0 bases, with 9 bases between. DNA for the CDR3: TGTGCCAGCAGTGCCAGGGAATCAACTAATGAAAAACTGTTTTTT. It yields the protein CASSARESTNEKLFF.

The chain employs TRBV9 and TRBJ2-3, with TRBD2 identical over 12 bases. CDR3 length: 16 residues. Per the germline V gene, CDR1 is SGDLS and CDR2 is YYNGEE. With 1 base clipped from V and 3 bases from J, the junction kept 3 bases outside the gene matches. CDR3 amino acids: CASSVRTSGITDTQYF. The CDR3, as DNA: TGTGCCAGCAGCGTAAGGACTAGCGGGATTACAGATACGCAGTATTTT.

This chain links TRBV30 with TRBJ2-1, with TRBD1 matching 7 bases. CDR3 length equals 15 residues. The germline gives CDR1 GTSNPN, CDR2 SVGIG (reference sequence). Trimming took 4 bases from V and 5 from J; bases not matched to a gene: 11. In nucleotides, the CDR3 is TGTGCCTGGAACCCCGACAGGGTGTACAACAATGAGCAGTTCTTC. It codes for CAWNPDRVYNNEQFF. Full variable domain (rest looked up from reference TRBV30 and TRBJ2-1): SQTIHQWPATLVQPVGSPLSLECTVEGTSNPNLYWYRQAAGRGLQLLFYSVGIGQISSEVPQNLSASRPQDRQFILSSKKLLLSDSGFYLCAWNPDRVYNNEQFFGPGTRLTVL.

The chain couples TRBV28 to TRBJ1-1; D gene ambiguous. This CDR3 comprises 11 residues. CDR1 MDHEN and CDR2 SYDVKM come from the germline V gene. V lost 2 bases and J lost 7, with 5 bases in between. The CDR3 DNA is TGTGCCAGCAGTTTAAAAGGTGAAGCTTTCTTT. Its translation: CASSLKGEAFF.

This sequence joins TRBV2 and TRBJ2-3; D might be TRBD1 (7 bases). Germline V gene sequence: CDR1 SNHLY, CDR2 FYNNEI. The CDR3 sequence is 13 residues long. V lost 3 bases and J lost 4, with 8 bases in between. The CDR3 DNA is TGTGCCAGCAGTGACAGGGGGGCAGATACGCAGTATTTT. It encodes CASSDRGADTQYF.

This chain links TRBV5-1 with TRBJ1-1; D is unclear. The CDR3 extends over 11 amino acids. Per the germline V gene, CDR1 is SGHRS and CDR2 is YFSETQ. The V and J ends lost 4 bases and 7 bases respectively, with 8 bases between them. CDR3 sequence: CASSTNGEAFF. For the CDR3, the DNA is TGCGCCAGCAGCACGAACGGTGAAGCTTTCTTT.

The chain joins TRBV13 to TRBJ1-3, with unresolved D. The CDR3 runs to 14 residues. The V end was cut by 4 bases, the J end by 0 bases, with 7 bases between. CDR1 and CDR2 (germline): PRHDT, FYEKMQ (reference sequence). The CDR3 DNA reads as TGTGCCAGCAGCTACGAGGGCTCTGGAAACACCATATATTTT. Translation: CASSYEGSGNTIYF.

V usage is TRBV6-5 and J usage is TRBJ1-4; D is unresolved. V lost 2 bases, J lost 10 bases, and 20 bases lay in between. The CDR3 runs to 16 residues. CDR1 MNHEY and CDR2 SVGAGI come from the germline V gene. In nucleotides, the CDR3 is TGTGCCAGCAGTTACCGCGCGGGCGTACTCGCGGGAAAACTGTTTTTT. Protein sequence: CASSYRAGVLAGKLFF.

This clone is a singleton in its sample. The chain combines TRBV2 with TRBJ1-2, with D possibly being TRBD1 (6 bases). Trimming left V 6 bases short and J 2 bases short, with 10 bases between. Germline-derived CDR1 and CDR2 are SNHLY and FYNNEI. The CDR3 extends over 13 amino acids. The chain's CDR3 is CASRPDRNYGYTF. CDR3 coding DNA: TGTGCCAGCAGACCCGACAGGAACTATGGCTACACCTTC.

V is TRBV10-3 and J is TRBJ1-3, with a weak D call TRBD1 (5 bases). This CDR3 comprises 14 residues. With 4 bases removed from V and 7 bases from J, the gap between germline ends came to 14 bases. Germline CDR1 and CDR2: ENHRY and SYGVKD. This chain's CDR3 is CAISAAPRANTIYF. The CDR3 DNA is TGTGCCATCAGTGCGGCCCCCAGGGCTAACACCATATATTTT.

For the CDR3, the DNA is TGTGCCAGCGCCCCCAGCAGCACAGATACGCAGTATTTT. It yields the protein CASAPSSTDTQYF. The chain employs TRBV7-3 and TRBJ2-3; D gene unclear. The CDR3 has 13 residues. Trimming removed 8 bases at V and 0 bases at J, with 9 bases between. Germline V gene data show CDR1 as SGHTA and CDR2 as FQGTGA.

The chain is built from TRBV5-1 and TRBJ2-2; no firm D call. The CDR3 length is 14 residues. Trimming removed 0 bases at V and 4 bases at J, with 7 bases between. Germline V lookup: CDR1 SGHRS, CDR2 YFSETQ. DNA for the CDR3: TGCGCCAGCAGCTTGGTGCCGGGCACCGGGGAGCTGTTTTTT. It is translated as CASSLVPGTGELFF. Drawing the rest from reference TRBV5-1 and TRBJ2-2, the complete variable domain is KAGVTQTPRYLIKTRGQQVTLSCSPISGHRSVSWYQQTPGQGLQFLFEYFSETQRNKGNFPGRFSGRQFSNSRSEMNVSTLELGDSALYLCASSLVPGTGELFFGEGSRLTVL.